The sequence of this TCR beta chain was determined in a study of glioma-infiltrating T cells. Study findings and constraints: Above-expected tissue-blood divergence occurred in all gliomas, most in low-grade ones.

TCR alpha and beta CDR3 regions were amplified from RNA using iRepertoire nested multiplex PCR. A single record per CDR3 protein comes from TCRdb applying MiXCR to the multiplex PCR reads. This table holds around 390,000 distinct CDR3 sequences, roughly two fifths found once. V dropped 4 bases and J dropped 1; count of bases not matched to a gene: 6. This CDR3 is built from 14 residues. Germline assignment: CDR1 DFQATT and CDR2 SNEGSKA (reference sequence). This clonotype was seen a few times. The antigen is undetermined. Sequencing input: glioma tissue, nonneoplastic brain tissue, or PBMCs (not recorded which). The chain links TRBV20-1 to TRBJ2-7; 8 bases line up with TRBD2. This clonotype was sampled from a human donor with low-grade glioma or glioblastoma, undergoing nonglioma brain surgery, or in good health (not recorded which). This CDR3 reads CSAKRGPSSYEQYF. The DNA for the CDR3 is TGCAGTGCTAAGCGGGGGCCCTCTTCCTACGAGCAGTACTTC.